Each of the 11 T cell receptor beta chains below was sequenced from the same sample in a study of shared clonotypes between healthy human individuals. TCRdb's copy holds only in-frame clones and misses some; the assay was immunoSEQ multiplex PCR. In the table there are approximately 640,000 clones, 72% of which are singletons. Sequenced: memory CD4+ T cells sorted from blood. Noted subset: CD45RA-negative fraction. Receptors were obtained from a woman in her twenties or thirties in good health.

The rearrangement uses TRBV19 and TRBJ1-5; 9 nucleotides match TRBD1. CDR1 is LNHDA and CDR2 is SQIVND in the germline V gene (reference sequence). Unmatched junction bases numbered 4, after V lost 5 bases and J lost 11 bases. The CDR3 has 12 residues. CDR3 region: CASSPRDRAQHF. The CDR3 region has the DNA TGTGCCAGTAGTCCTCGGGACAGGGCCCAGCATTTT.

This clone was counted between two and nine times. The V gene is TRBV28, the J gene TRBJ2-7; 8 positions match TRBD2. The germline V gene encodes CDR1 MDHEN and CDR2 SYDVKM. J gave up 2 bases and V 7 bases, and 13 bases lay outside the gene matches. The CDR3 extends over 16 amino acids. The CDR3 here is CASTPGGVASTYEQYF. Written as DNA, the CDR3 is TGTGCCAGCACCCCGGGAGGGGTGGCTTCCACCTACGAGCAGTACTTC.

The V gene is TRBV9, the J gene TRBJ2-7; D is possibly TRBD1 (6 bases). Germline values: CDR1 SGDLS, CDR2 YYNGEE. Trimming pared 4 bases from V and 6 bases from J, leaving 17 bases between. CDR3 length: 14 residues. The CDR3 loop reads CASSPKGRDTEQYF. As DNA, the CDR3 is TGTGCCAGCAGCCCAAAAGGCCGGGACACCGAGCAGTACTTC.

To note about this clone: The same CDR3 is also encoded by other DNA sequences in this sample. The chain is built from TRBV5-1 and TRBJ2-3; D is perhaps TRBD1 (5 bases). This CDR3 region has 16 residues. The ends were cut back, 2 bases at V and 0 bases at J, with 13 bases in the middle. The germline V gene has CDR1 SGHRS and CDR2 YFSETQ. CDR3 DNA: TGCGCCAGCAGCTTTGGTGGGGCCCCTAGCACAGATACGCAGTATTTT. Residues: CASSFGGAPSTDTQYF.

This clone came up many times. V and J are TRBV6-5 and TRBJ2-3; TRBD2 matches at 7 bases. The CDR3 is 14 amino acids. J lost 5 bases, V lost 5 bases, and 7 bases had no gene match. The germline V gene has CDR1 MNHEY and CDR2 SVGAGI. The CDR3 protein is CASSHGIAGDTQYF. CDR3 sequence (DNA): TGTGCCAGCAGTCACGGGATAGCGGGAGATACGCAGTATTTT.

The chain uses TRBV5-8 and TRBJ1-2; unclear D gene. Deletions cut 0 bases from V and 0 bases from J, with 6 bases between. CDR3 size: 14 residues. The V gene's germline CDR1 is SGHTS and CDR2 YDEGEE. CDR3 protein: CASSLVNPNYGYTF. The DNA for the CDR3 is TGTGCCAGCAGCTTGGTAAATCCTAACTATGGCTACACCTTC.

The rearrangement links TRBV27 to TRBJ2-2; the D is unclear. CDR1 is MNHEY and CDR2 is SMNVEV in the germline V gene (reference sequence). Trimming took 3 bases from V and 3 from J, leaving 8 bases between them. The CDR3 is 14 residues long. CDR3 DNA sequence: TGTGCCAGCAGTTTCACCCGCTACACCGGGGAGCTGTTTTTT. Its translation is CASSFTRYTGELFF.

V and J are TRBV2 and TRBJ2-1, with 11 bases fitting TRBD2. The CDR3 contains 15 residues. Germline assignment: CDR1 SNHLY and CDR2 FYNNEI. The V segment lost 6 bases and the J segment 9 bases; nucleotides outside the gene matches: 10. CDR3 in amino acids: CASRERVAGGGEQFF. The CDR3, as DNA: TGTGCCAGCAGGGAACGGGTAGCGGGAGGGGGTGAGCAGTTCTTC. Drawing the rest from reference TRBV2 and TRBJ2-1, the complete variable domain is EPEVTQTPSHQVTQMGQEVILRCVPISNHLYFYWYRQILGQKVEFLVSFYNNEISEKSEIFDDQFSVERPDGSNFTLKIRSTKLEDSAMYFCASRERVAGGGEQFFGPGTRLTVL.

This clone was detected a few times. The chain couples TRBV18 to TRBJ2-3; D remains ambiguous. CDR1 and CDR2 from the germline V gene are KGHSH and LQKENI. The CDR3 totals 14 residues. The V end was cut by 3 bases, the J end by 4 bases, with 11 bases between. CDR3 loop: CASSPWDNSDTQYF. DNA for the CDR3: TGTGCCAGCTCACCCTGGGATAACTCAGATACGCAGTATTTT.

The chain has TRBV28 and TRBJ2-7; 9 positions match TRBD2. This CDR3 has 17 residues. Germline V gene sequence: CDR1 MDHEN, CDR2 SYDVKM. V was pared by 5 bases and J by 0 bases, with 11 bases of the junction left unmatched. The CDR3 coding sequence is TGTGCCAGCAGTCTCCCGTTAGAGACTAGCGGCTCCTACGAGCAGTACTTC. Translated, it gives CASSLPLETSGSYEQYF.

This clone has a count of ten or more. This sequence joins TRBV11-2 and TRBJ2-2; 7 nucleotides match TRBD2. The CDR3 contains 14 residues. The V gene end was trimmed by 11 bases and the J gene end by 7 bases; junction bases not matched to a gene: 13. The germline V gene encodes CDR1 SGHAT and CDR2 FQNNGV. The CDR3, as DNA: TGTGCCTGCCGTCAAGCGGGATTCATCGGGGAGCTGTTTTTT. Its protein product is CACRQAGFIGELFF.